These 9 T cell receptor beta chains share one sample of origin, sequenced in a study of beta chain features in type 1 diabetes. Isolated RNA was reverse transcribed in full, so expressed TCRB transcripts were sequenced. Sequenced by immunoSEQ multiplex PCR; TCRdb stores in-frame clones only, minus some. This table holds under 400,000 clones, roughly 12% found once. Specimen: naive CD4+ T cells from blood. The receptor set was obtained from a man younger than 35 in good health.

The rearrangement joins TRBV11-2 to TRBJ2-3; 9 bases are a match to TRBD2. The V gene end was trimmed by 2 bases and the J gene end by 3 bases; junction bases not matched to a gene: 6. CDR3 length: 16 amino acids. CDR1 is SGHAT and CDR2 is FQNNGV in the germline V gene. Here the CDR3 DNA reads TGTGCCAGCAGCTTAAGGCTAGCGGGGAGAACAGATACGCAGTATTTT. It codes for CASSLRLAGRTDTQYF.

This clone was seen more than once but under ten times. In the same sample, other DNA sequences code for this CDR3. The chain couples TRBV7-2 to TRBJ2-2; 9 positions agree with TRBD1. The trim removed 5 bases at V and 3 bases at J, leaving 4 bases unmatched. The germline CDR1 and CDR2 sequences are SGHTA and FQGNSA. The CDR3 is 15 amino acids. CDR3 in amino acids: CASSLGTGYTGELFF. CDR3 DNA: TGTGCCAGCAGCCTTGGGACAGGGTACACCGGGGAGCTGTTTTTT.

This clone came up a few times. J is TRBJ2-5 and V is TRBV7-9; the D gene is possibly TRBD1 (5 bases). Between the trimmed V and J ends, which lost 1 base and 7 bases, there was a span of 16 bases. CDR1 is SEHNR and CDR2 is FQNEAQ in the germline V gene (reference sequence). This CDR3 contains 15 residues. The CDR3 DNA follows: TGTGCCAGCAGCTTAGACGTCGTAGCTAGGGGGACCCAGTACTTC. Protein sequence: CASSLDVVARGTQYF.

The V call is TRBV7-9, the J call TRBJ1-2, with 10 nucleotides matching TRBD1. In germline, CDR1 is SEHNR, CDR2 FQNEAQ (reference sequence). The CDR3 contains 14 residues. With 4 bases clipped from V and 3 bases from J, the junction kept 2 bases outside the gene matches. The CDR3 region has the DNA TGTGCCAGCAGCTCCGACAGGGGGCACTATGGCTACACCTTC. Its protein product is CASSSDRGHYGYTF.

The rearrangement links TRBV28 to TRBJ2-6; D unresolved. The CDR3 is made up of 14 amino acids. Germline CDR1 is MDHEN and CDR2 is SYDVKM. V lost 5 bases and J lost 0, with 5 bases in between. The CDR3 sequence: CASSLSSGANVLTF. In DNA form, the CDR3 reads TGTGCCAGCAGTCTCAGCTCTGGGGCCAACGTCCTGACTTTC.

This clone was picked up a small number of times. The chain recombines TRBV21-1 with TRBJ1-1. TRBV21-1 is marked as a pseudogene. The CDR3 consists of 10 residues. The CDR3 DNA reads as TGTGCCAGCAGCAATGAGCAAGCTTTCTTT. Its protein product is CASSNEQAFF.

This clone was found a few times. V usage is TRBV29-1 and J usage is TRBJ1-2; weak D call: TRBD1 (5 bases). V was cut by 4 bases and J by 4 bases, with 16 bases left in between. The germline V gene has CDR1 SQVTM and CDR2 ANQGSEA. This CDR3 comprises 14 residues. The chain's CDR3 is CSVVWARGPYGYTF. DNA for the CDR3: TGCAGCGTTGTCTGGGCAAGGGGTCCCTATGGCTACACCTTC.

This clone occurred a few times. The genes are TRBV5-1 and TRBJ2-7; TRBD1 is a possible D gene (6 bases). The CDR3 has 15 residues. CDR1 is SGHRS and CDR2 is YFSETQ in the germline V gene. V was shortened by 2 bases and J by 2 bases, with 14 bases between the two germline ends. For the CDR3, the DNA is TGCGCCAGCAGCTTTAGTATGACAGGCCCCTACGAGCAGTACTTC. It encodes CASSFSMTGPYEQYF.

This clone was observed a few times. This chain links TRBV29-1 with TRBJ1-1; D unresolved. This CDR3 has 12 residues. Trimming took off 5 bases at V and 1 base at J, with 8 bases between the two ends. The germline V gene has CDR1 SQVTM and CDR2 ANQGSEA. The CDR3 region has the DNA TGCAGCGTTCAATGGAGGAACACTGAAGCTTTCTTT. Its protein product is CSVQWRNTEAFF.